A selection of T cell receptor beta chains follows, all from one sample in a study of blood T cells in healthy people across ages. TCRdb reanalysed the 5' RACE reads using MiXCR and keeps one entry per CDR3 protein. This table has 760,000 or so distinct CDR3 sequences, around a quarter appearing once. These sequences were also reported in another study, on T cells of mothers and their children.

Sequences were obtained from blood. These TCRs come from a boy aged 5-17 years in good health. Both conserved end residues are part of each CDR3. D genes are given only for firm matches. Size is omitted from some rows. Given values are once, few, many or a class for expanded clones.

size: few
V: TRBV28
J: TRBJ2-1
D: .
CDR3: CASSLAAEEQFF
DNA: TGTGCCAGCAGTTTAGCCGCGGAGGAGCAGTTCTTC

size: .
V: TRBV12-3/TRBV12-4
J: TRBJ2-3
D: TRBD2
CDR3: CATARLAATDTQYF
DNA: TGTGCCACCGCAAGACTAGCGGCCACAGATACGCAGTATTTT

size: .
V: TRBV5-6
J: TRBJ2-1
D: .
CDR3: CASSPPERQYNEQFF
DNA: TGTGCCAGCAGCCCTCCCGAGCGGCAATACAATGAGCAGTTCTTC

size: few
V: TRBV7-7
J: TRBJ2-3
D: TRBD2
CDR3: CASSPSPSGSTDTQYF
DNA: TGTGCTAGCAGCCCTTCCCCTAGCGGATCCACAGATACGCAGTATTTT

size: .
V: TRBV20-1
J: TRBJ2-3
D: TRBD2
CDR3: CSATSGGTTGSTDTQYF
DNA: TGCAGTGCTACTAGCGGGGGGACCACAGGGAGCACAGATACGCAGTATTTT

size: .
V: TRBV7-9
J: TRBJ2-7
D: TRBD1
CDR3: CASSLPRTGERDEQYF
DNA: TGTGCCAGCAGCTTACCCCGGACAGGGGAGAGGGACGAGCAGTACTTC

size: few
V: TRBV4-2
J: TRBJ2-7
D: .
CDR3: CASSQDRAGGGSYEQYF
DNA: TGTGCCAGCAGCCAAGATCGTGCAGGAGGGGGCTCCTACGAGCAGTACTTC

size: .
V: TRBV25-1
J: TRBJ2-7
D: .
CDR3: CASSESQGKGYEQYF
DNA: TGCGCCAGCAGTGAATCTCAGGGGAAAGGCTACGAGCAGTACTTC

size: .
V: TRBV4-3
J: TRBJ2-2
D: TRBD2
CDR3: CASSLGGLGAGELFF
DNA: TGCGCCAGCAGCCTAGGAGGACTAGGGGCCGGGGAGCTGTTTTTT

size: .
V: TRBV20-1
J: TRBJ2-3
D: TRBD2
CDR3: CSAYASGATDTQYF
DNA: TGCAGTGCTTACGCTAGCGGGGCCACAGATACGCAGTATTTT

size: .
V: TRBV9
J: TRBJ2-2
D: TRBD2
CDR3: CASSQPQYSGRGTGELFF
DNA: TGTGCCAGCAGCCAACCTCAATATAGCGGGAGGGGGACCGGGGAGCTGTTTTTT

size: .
V: TRBV4-3
J: TRBJ1-1
D: .
CDR3: CASSLRLSGNTEAFF
DNA: TGCGCCAGCAGCCTTAGGTTGAGCGGGAACACTGAAGCTTTCTTT

size: few
V: TRBV18
J: TRBJ2-3
D: .
CDR3: CASSPQADGTDTQYF
DNA: TGTGCCAGCTCCCCACAGGCGGATGGGACAGATACGCAGTATTTT

size: .
V: TRBV29-1
J: TRBJ2-7
D: .
CDR3: CSALGAEYHEQYF
DNA: TGCAGCGCTTTAGGGGCCGAGTACCACGAGCAGTACTTC

size: few
V: TRBV20-1
J: TRBJ2-7
D: .
CDR3: CSASGPSSWSVHEQYF
DNA: TGCAGTGCTAGTGGTCCCTCTAGTTGGTCGGTCCACGAGCAGTACTTC

size: few
V: TRBV12-3/TRBV12-4
J: TRBJ1-4
D: .
CDR3: CASSLQAGANEKLFF
DNA: TGTGCCAGCAGTTTACAGGCAGGGGCTAATGAAAAACTGTTTTTT

size: .
V: TRBV19
J: TRBJ2-5
D: .
CDR3: CVSSIRGETQYF
DNA: TGTGTCAGTAGTATCAGGGGAGAGACCCAGTACTTC

size: .
V: TRBV21-1
J: TRBJ1-5
D: .
CDR3: CASSHEMGQGVGQPQHF
DNA: TGTGCCAGCAGTCACGAAATGGGACAGGGTGTAGGGCAGCCCCAGCATTTT

size: few
V: TRBV6-6
J: TRBJ2-7
D: TRBD1
CDR3: CASSLQATGLGYEQYF
DNA: TGTGCCAGCAGTTTACAAGCGACAGGGTTAGGCTACGAGCAGTACTTC

size: few
V: TRBV9
J: TRBJ2-1
D: .
CDR3: CASSTPGPYTEGGIYNEQFF
DNA: TGTGCCAGCAGCACCCCAGGTCCCTATACCGAGGGGGGCATATACAATGAGCAGTTCTTC

size: few
V: TRBV5-1
J: TRBJ2-5
D: TRBD2
CDR3: CASSLGLAGVEETQYF
DNA: TGCGCCAGCAGCTTGGGCCTAGCGGGAGTGGAGGAGACCCAGTACTTC

size: .
V: TRBV18
J: TRBJ1-4
D: TRBD1
CDR3: CASSPGQGQRKLFF
DNA: TGTGCCAGCTCACCCGGACAGGGGCAGCGAAAACTGTTTTTT

size: .
V: TRBV10-3
J: TRBJ1-2
D: .
CDR3: CAISVSGGEVADGYTF
DNA: TGTGCCATCAGTGTTTCTGGGGGGGAAGTGGCGGATGGCTACACCTTC

size: .
V: TRBV7-2
J: TRBJ2-1
D: TRBD1
CDR3: CASTPKPRQGANEQFF
DNA: TGTGCCAGCACCCCAAAACCTCGACAGGGGGCAAATGAGCAGTTCTTC

size: .
V: TRBV3-1
J: TRBJ2-7
D: .
CDR3: CASSQDIELSYEQYF
DNA: TGTGCCAGCAGCCAAGACATAGAGTTGTCCTACGAGCAGTACTTC

size: few
V: TRBV5-1
J: TRBJ1-1
D: TRBD1
CDR3: CASSLPQTGDTEAFF
DNA: TGCGCCAGCAGCTTACCTCAAACAGGGGACACTGAAGCTTTCTTT

size: few
V: TRBV28
J: TRBJ2-2
D: .
CDR3: CASSLLVGGPGELFF
DNA: TGTGCCAGCAGTTTATTGGTTGGGGGGCCCGGGGAGCTGTTTTTT

size: few
V: TRBV6-1
J: TRBJ1-1
D: .
CDR3: CASLVQRTEAFF
DNA: TGTGCCAGCCTGGTCCAACGAACTGAAGCTTTCTTT

size: few
V: TRBV6-5
J: TRBJ2-1
D: .
CDR3: CASTSWGGGEQFF
DNA: TGTGCCAGCACCTCGTGGGGGGGCGGTGAGCAGTTCTTC

size: .
V: TRBV29-1
J: TRBJ2-5
D: .
CDR3: CSAVPLGRETQYF
DNA: TGCAGCGCCGTGCCGCTAGGGAGGGAGACCCAGTACTTC

size: many
V: TRBV7-2
J: TRBJ2-7
D: .
CDR3: CASSPKYEQYF
DNA: TGTGCCAGCAGCCCGAAATACGAGCAGTACTTC

size: .
V: TRBV12-5
J: TRBJ1-6
D: .
CDR3: CASGLGGSPLHF
DNA: TGTGCTAGTGGTTTGGGTGGTTCACCCCTCCACTTT

size: .
V: TRBV7-9
J: TRBJ2-1
D: .
CDR3: CASRSSGRPNNEQFF
DNA: TGTGCCAGCAGATCAAGCGGTAGACCCAACAATGAGCAGTTCTTC

size: .
V: TRBV29-1
J: TRBJ1-1
D: TRBD1
CDR3: CSVSRGVTEAFF
DNA: TGCAGCGTTTCCAGGGGGGTCACTGAAGCTTTCTTT

size: few
V: TRBV27
J: TRBJ2-1
D: TRBD2
CDR3: CASNGLAGGYRNEQFF
DNA: TGTGCCAGCAACGGACTAGCGGGAGGGTATCGGAATGAGCAGTTCTTC

size: .
V: TRBV24-1
J: TRBJ2-1
D: TRBD1
CDR3: CATSDLHTGQGNEQFF
DNA: TGTGCCACCAGTGATTTGCACACGGGACAGGGCAATGAGCAGTTCTTC